What follows is one T cell receptor beta chain and its context. Its recognized antigen is unknown. The input lacks base qualities; no much larger clone sits a single base away. This specimen's time point label, interpreted: baseline before first vaccination. Samples from vaccinated people were obtained from the UK trials COV001 and COV002, which included a single-blind randomized controlled phase 2/3 trial of AZD1222 (ChAdOx1 nCoV-19) in healthy adults. Trial participant PBMC samples were collected at day 0 and day 28 after the second dose for TCRbeta chain sequencing. This sample is drawn from a study of T cell responses to AZD1222 COVID-19 vaccine (dated by TCRdb to the early 2020s). About the full investigation: AZD1222 recipients given second doses at about 4 weeks or at about 12 weeks were pooled, since spike-specific TCR depth and breadth were not found to differ between the two schedules. A total of about 240 trial participants underwent TCR sequencing, of whom 207 received two doses of AZD1222 and about 25 received two doses of the MenACWY control vaccine. Enrollment into the trials was organized by age into subgroups of 18-55, 56-69 and 70-plus years, and those subgroups contained roughly 140, 27 and 60 TCR-sequenced participants, respectively.

According to the germline V gene (reference sequence), CDR1 reads LNHDA and CDR2 reads SQIVND. The CDR3 runs 15 residues from the cysteine to the phenylalanine. Only the CDR3 part of the read is kept: 45 bases, read in frame from the first base. V is cut back by 4 bases and J by 2 bases, with 6 bases in the junction unmatched. Study-wide findings and limitations: No day 14 peak-response samples were available, so repertoires were characterized only after the peak T cell response. The 56-69-year group was small, and its depth increase did not reach significance, likely because of low power. After two AZD1222 doses, both the breadth and the depth of spike-specific TCRs were significantly higher than at day 0 and than in MenACWY recipients. Participants were mostly white British, with more females than males. The authors suggested clonal diversity may have been underestimated. The whole spike protein was spanned by vaccine-associated CD4 TCRs, and dominant responses were seen in regions 160-218 and 743-854. Epitopes outside the regions mutated in the B.1.351 and B.1.1.7 variants were reportedly recognized by nearly half of the unique spike-specific TCRs. Conclusions about previously exposed vaccinees were limited because only a handful of AZD1222 recipients were SARS-CoV-2 seropositive at baseline.

The CDR3 regions of human TCRbeta chains were analyzed by immunosequencing. From the authors' description of their analysis: TCRs in the repertoires were compared against a reference library of SARS-CoV-2-specific TCRs that had been generated with the MIRA antigen-specificity platform. Breadth was defined as the fraction of unique TCRs that were SARS-CoV-2-associated, and depth was defined as the fraction of total T cells that were SARS-CoV-2-associated. Each spike-specific TCR was assigned to its reactive spike region and to a CD4 or CD8 class using the MIRA data. Log10-transformed breadth and depth values were compared by one-way ANOVA with Sidak's multiple comparisons tests. In its TCRdb copy, this immuneACCESS table keeps in-frame sequences only and misses some clones. Where compared with another copy, unresolved V genes explain less than half of these, and the others have no known cause. V and J calls and clone size follow that table, whereas D and trimming were derived from the DNA. The sample includes approximately 120,000 clones, with approximately 90% observed a single time. Together, the top ten hold around 7% of the sample.

This sequence originates from an adult in good health. The sample was peripheral blood, taken on day 0 of AZD1222 vaccination. The chain is assembled from TRBV19 and TRBJ2-7; a stretch of 9 junction bases matches TRBD2. The bases read TGTGCCAGTAGTAAATTTGGCGGGAGGGCCTACGAGCAGTACTTC. This translates into CASSKFGGRAYEQYF.